The rows below give T cell receptor beta chains drawn from one sample of a study of beta chain features in type 1 diabetes. Produced via immunoSEQ multiplex PCR; TCRdb's table is partial and in-frame only. The profile shows 35,000 to 50,000 clones, roughly 50% of them singletons. The material sequenced was stem cell memory CD4+ T cells from blood. These receptors all come from a woman in her twenties or thirties in good health. CDR3s include the opening cysteine and the closing phenylalanine or tryptophan. The order of the fields is V gene, clone size, D gene, J gene, CDR3 DNA, CDR3 protein. The D gene is left open where the match is weak. Only some rows state a clone size, as once, few, many or a class for expanded clones.

v_gene: TRBV7-2
abundance: .
d_gene: TRBD1
j_gene: TRBJ1-3
CDR3nt: TGTGCCAGCAGCGTGGGACAGGGTGCGGGAAACACCATATATTTT
CDR3aa: CASSVGQGAGNTIYF

v_gene: TRBV7-3
abundance: .
d_gene: TRBD1
j_gene: TRBJ2-6
CDR3nt: TGTGCCAGCAGCGACAGGGTCTTAGATGGGGCCAACGTCCTGACTTTC
CDR3aa: CASSDRVLDGANVLTF

v_gene: TRBV4-3
abundance: few
d_gene: .
j_gene: TRBJ2-1
CDR3nt: TGCGCCAGCAGCCAAGATGTAGCGAACCAGCAGTTCTTC
CDR3aa: CASSQDVANQQFF

v_gene: TRBV14
abundance: few
d_gene: .
j_gene: TRBJ2-1
CDR3nt: TGTGCCAGCAATAGACAGTCCTACAATGAGCAGTTCTTC
CDR3aa: CASNRQSYNEQFF

v_gene: TRBV7-2
abundance: .
d_gene: .
j_gene: TRBJ1-5
CDR3nt: TGTGCCAGCAGCTTTACAGGTTATCAGCCCCAGCATTTT
CDR3aa: CASSFTGYQPQHF

v_gene: TRBV19
abundance: .
d_gene: TRBD2
j_gene: TRBJ2-1
CDR3nt: TGTGCCAGTAGTTTGGGGACTAGCGGGAGGTCCTACAATGAGCAGTTCTTC
CDR3aa: CASSLGTSGRSYNEQFF

v_gene: TRBV28
abundance: .
d_gene: TRBD1
j_gene: TRBJ1-1
CDR3nt: TGTGCCAGCAGTCCTCGGACAGGGAGGACTATGAACACTGAAGCTTTCTTT
CDR3aa: CASSPRTGRTMNTEAFF

v_gene: TRBV28
abundance: .
d_gene: TRBD2
j_gene: TRBJ2-1
CDR3nt: TGTGCCAGCATAGCGGGAGTTGGTGAGCAGTTCTTC
CDR3aa: CASIAGVGEQFF

v_gene: TRBV18
abundance: few
d_gene: .
j_gene: TRBJ2-1
CDR3nt: TGTGCCAGCTCACCACCGGAGATAGCCGATTACAATGAGCAGTTCTTC
CDR3aa: CASSPPEIADYNEQFF

v_gene: TRBV7-3
abundance: .
d_gene: TRBD2
j_gene: TRBJ2-1
CDR3nt: TGTGCCAGCGCTGGGACTAGCGGGAACTATGAGCAGTTCTTC
CDR3aa: CASAGTSGNYEQFF

v_gene: TRBV12-5
abundance: .
d_gene: TRBD2
j_gene: TRBJ2-1
CDR3nt: TGTGCTAGTGGTTTAGCGGGAGGGGACGGTGAGCAGTTCTTC
CDR3aa: CASGLAGGDGEQFF

v_gene: TRBV18
abundance: few
d_gene: .
j_gene: TRBJ2-3
CDR3nt: TGTGCCAGCTCACCACGATCCAGGGCCCTCACAGATACGCAGTATTTT
CDR3aa: CASSPRSRALTDTQYF

v_gene: TRBV6-5
abundance: .
d_gene: .
j_gene: TRBJ2-3
CDR3nt: TGTGCCAGCAGTTACCGTCCGACAGATACGCAGTATTTT
CDR3aa: CASSYRPTDTQYF

v_gene: TRBV29-1
abundance: .
d_gene: TRBD1
j_gene: TRBJ1-1
CDR3nt: TGCAGCGTTGAAGACCCATACCGGGACAGGGGGCTGACTGAAGCTTTCTTT
CDR3aa: CSVEDPYRDRGLTEAFF

v_gene: TRBV11-2
abundance: few
d_gene: TRBD2
j_gene: TRBJ2-7
CDR3nt: TGTGCCAGCAGCTTACGGGTAGCGGGAGGGTTTCTCGACTCCTACGAGCAGTACTTC
CDR3aa: CASSLRVAGGFLDSYEQYF

v_gene: TRBV7-2
abundance: .
d_gene: .
j_gene: TRBJ2-4
CDR3nt: TGTGCCAGCAGCTTAGTGGTTAGCGCCAAAAACATTCAGTACTTC
CDR3aa: CASSLVVSAKNIQYF

v_gene: TRBV7-9
abundance: .
d_gene: TRBD1
j_gene: TRBJ2-5
CDR3nt: TGTGCCAGCAGCCCCAACAGGGGGGAGACCCAGTACTTC
CDR3aa: CASSPNRGETQYF

v_gene: TRBV21-1
abundance: .
d_gene: .
j_gene: TRBJ2-1
CDR3nt: TGTGCCAGCAGCGGGGACTGTAGCTCCTACAATGAGCAGTTCTTC
CDR3aa: CASSGDCSSYNEQFF

v_gene: TRBV4-3
abundance: .
d_gene: TRBD2
j_gene: TRBJ2-2
CDR3nt: TGCGCCAGCAGCGTGAAGTTTCGGTGGCTAGCGGGGTTTAACACCGGGGAGCTGTTTTTT
CDR3aa: CASSVKFRWLAGFNTGELFF

v_gene: TRBV7-2
abundance: .
d_gene: TRBD2
j_gene: TRBJ2-3
CDR3nt: TGTGCCAGCAGCGACTGGACTAGCGGGAGCCCAGATACGCAGTATTTT
CDR3aa: CASSDWTSGSPDTQYF

v_gene: TRBV6-1
abundance: .
d_gene: .
j_gene: TRBJ2-7
CDR3nt: TGTGCCAGCAGTGAACTTTACAGCTACGAGCAGTACTTC
CDR3aa: CASSELYSYEQYF

v_gene: TRBV6-6
abundance: .
d_gene: TRBD1
j_gene: TRBJ2-5
CDR3nt: TGTGCCAGCAGTTGGACAGGGGAACAGTACTTC
CDR3aa: CASSWTGEQYF

v_gene: TRBV12-5
abundance: .
d_gene: .
j_gene: TRBJ2-3
CDR3nt: TGTGCTAGTGGTTTGGTACGGGAGGGGGCGATCCGCACAGATACGCAGTATTTT
CDR3aa: CASGLVREGAIRTDTQYF

v_gene: TRBV19
abundance: .
d_gene: .
j_gene: TRBJ2-2
CDR3nt: TGTGCCAGCCTAGGATGGTTACCCGGGGAGCTGTTTTTT
CDR3aa: CASLGWLPGELFF

v_gene: TRBV7-6
abundance: .
d_gene: TRBD1
j_gene: TRBJ2-7
CDR3nt: TGTGCCAGCAGCGCAGGACAGGGGGCGGGAAGTGGCGAGCAGTACTTC
CDR3aa: CASSAGQGAGSGEQYF

v_gene: TRBV6-5
abundance: .
d_gene: .
j_gene: TRBJ1-1
CDR3nt: TGTGCCAGCAGTTACGTCGCAGGGAACACTGAAGCTTTCTTT
CDR3aa: CASSYVAGNTEAFF